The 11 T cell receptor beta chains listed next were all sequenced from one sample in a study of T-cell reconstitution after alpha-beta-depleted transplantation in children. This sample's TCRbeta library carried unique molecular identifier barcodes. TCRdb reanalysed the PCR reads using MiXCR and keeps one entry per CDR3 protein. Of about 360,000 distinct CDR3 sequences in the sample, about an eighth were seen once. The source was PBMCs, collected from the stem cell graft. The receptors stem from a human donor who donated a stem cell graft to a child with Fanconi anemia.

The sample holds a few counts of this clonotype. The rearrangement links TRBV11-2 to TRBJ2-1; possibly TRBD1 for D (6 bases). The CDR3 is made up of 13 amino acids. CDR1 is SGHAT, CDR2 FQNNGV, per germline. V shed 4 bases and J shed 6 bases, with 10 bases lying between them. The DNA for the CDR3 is TGTGCCAGCAGCTACCCCAGGGGCAATGAGCAGTTCTTC. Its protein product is CASSYPRGNEQFF.

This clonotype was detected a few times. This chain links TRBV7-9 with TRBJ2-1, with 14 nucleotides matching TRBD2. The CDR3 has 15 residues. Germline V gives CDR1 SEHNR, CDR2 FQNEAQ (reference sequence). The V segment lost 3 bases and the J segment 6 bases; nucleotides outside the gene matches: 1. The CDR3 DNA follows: TGTGCCAGCAGCTTGACTAGCGGGGGGGGCAATGAGCAGTTCTTC. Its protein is CASSLTSGGGNEQFF.

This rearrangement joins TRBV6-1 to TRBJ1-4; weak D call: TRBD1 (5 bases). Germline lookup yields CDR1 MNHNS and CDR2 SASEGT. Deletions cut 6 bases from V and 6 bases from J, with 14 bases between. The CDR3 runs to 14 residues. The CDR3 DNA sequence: TGTGCCAGCAGGCCAACAGGAAGATATGAAAAACTGTTTTTT. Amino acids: CASRPTGRYEKLFF.

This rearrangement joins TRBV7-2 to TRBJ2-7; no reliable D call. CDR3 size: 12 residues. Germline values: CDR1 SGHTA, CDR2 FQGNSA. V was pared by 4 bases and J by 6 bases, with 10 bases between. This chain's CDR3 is CASSSTSSEQYF. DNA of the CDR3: TGTGCCAGCAGCTCTACCTCATCCGAGCAGTACTTC.

For the CDR3, the DNA is TGTGCCAGCAGCGTCATGACAGTGAACACTGAAGCTTTCTTT. It specifies CASSVMTVNTEAFF. The rearrangement uses TRBV9 and TRBJ1-1; the D gene is possibly TRBD1 (5 bases). Germline CDR1 reads SGDLS; CDR2 reads YYNGEE. Between the trimmed V and J ends, which lost 2 bases and 0 bases, there was a span of 8 bases. This CDR3 is 14 amino acids long.

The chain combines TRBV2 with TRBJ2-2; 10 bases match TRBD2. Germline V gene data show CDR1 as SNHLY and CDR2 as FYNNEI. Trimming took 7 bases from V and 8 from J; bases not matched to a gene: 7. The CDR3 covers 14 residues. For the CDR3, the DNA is TGTGCCAGCACGAGCGGGGGGGAAGTTGGGGAGCTGTTTTTT. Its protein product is CASTSGGEVGELFF.

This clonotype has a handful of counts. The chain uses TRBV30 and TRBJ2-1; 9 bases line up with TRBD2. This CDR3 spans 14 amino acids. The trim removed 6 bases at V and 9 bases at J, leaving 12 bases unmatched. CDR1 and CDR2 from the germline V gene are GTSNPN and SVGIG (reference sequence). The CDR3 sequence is CACLRGGLGGEQFF. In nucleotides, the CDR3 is TGTGCCTGCTTGCGGGGGGGCCTCGGGGGTGAGCAGTTCTTC.

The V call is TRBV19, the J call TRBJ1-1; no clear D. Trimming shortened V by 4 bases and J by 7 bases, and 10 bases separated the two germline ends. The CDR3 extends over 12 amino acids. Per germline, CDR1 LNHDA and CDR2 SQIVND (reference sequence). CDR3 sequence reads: CASSKRGIEAFF. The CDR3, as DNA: TGTGCCAGTAGTAAAAGAGGAATTGAAGCTTTCTTT.

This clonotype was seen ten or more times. The CDR3 loop reads CASSIRARYTGELFF. CDR3 sequence (DNA): TGTGCCAGCAGCATCCGGGCCAGATACACCGGGGAGCTGTTTTTT. The chain combines TRBV3-1 with TRBJ2-2; unclear D gene. The CDR3 covers 15 residues. Germline CDR1 is LGHDT and CDR2 is YNNKEL (reference sequence). V lost 5 bases, J lost 3 bases, and 13 bases lay in between.

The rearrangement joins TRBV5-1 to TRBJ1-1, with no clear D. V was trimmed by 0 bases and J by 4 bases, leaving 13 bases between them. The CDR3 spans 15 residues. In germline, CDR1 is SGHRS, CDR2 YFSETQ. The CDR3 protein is CASSLAGRGTTEAFF. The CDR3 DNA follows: TGCGCCAGCAGCTTGGCCGGCCGGGGTACCACTGAAGCTTTCTTT.

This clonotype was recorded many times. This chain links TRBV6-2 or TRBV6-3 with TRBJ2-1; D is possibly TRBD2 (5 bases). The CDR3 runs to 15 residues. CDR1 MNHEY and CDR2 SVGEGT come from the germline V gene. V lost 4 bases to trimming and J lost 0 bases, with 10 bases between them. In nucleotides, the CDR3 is TGTGCCAGCAGTTTTACGGGGAGCTCCTACAATGAGCAGTTCTTC. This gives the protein CASSFTGSSYNEQFF.